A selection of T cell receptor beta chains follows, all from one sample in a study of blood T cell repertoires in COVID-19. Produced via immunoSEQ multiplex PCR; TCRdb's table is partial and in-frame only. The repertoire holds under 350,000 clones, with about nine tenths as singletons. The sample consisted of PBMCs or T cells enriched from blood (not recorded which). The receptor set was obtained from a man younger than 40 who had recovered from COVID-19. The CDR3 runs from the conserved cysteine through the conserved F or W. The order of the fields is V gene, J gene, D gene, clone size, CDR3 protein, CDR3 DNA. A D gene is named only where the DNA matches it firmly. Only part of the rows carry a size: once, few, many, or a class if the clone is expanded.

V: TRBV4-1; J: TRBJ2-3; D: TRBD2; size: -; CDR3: CASSRTSGSTNTQYF; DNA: TGCGCCAGCTCGAGGACTAGCGGGAGTACTAATACGCAGTATTTT
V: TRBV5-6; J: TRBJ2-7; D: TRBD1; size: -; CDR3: CASSRIGTGSYEQYF; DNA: TGTGCCAGCAGCCGTATCGGGACAGGGTCCTACGAGCAGTACTTC
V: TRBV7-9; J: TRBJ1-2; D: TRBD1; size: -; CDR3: CASSANRGLMDYTF; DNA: TGTGCCAGCAGCGCTAACAGGGGGCTTATGGACTACACCTTC
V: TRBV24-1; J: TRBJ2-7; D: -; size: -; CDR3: CATSDSGSGYEQYF; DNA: TGTGCCACCAGTGATTCAGGGTCGGGCTACGAGCAGTACTTC
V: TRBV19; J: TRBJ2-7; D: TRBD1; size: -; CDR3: CASRPDRASYEQYF; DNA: TGTGCCAGTAGGCCGGACAGGGCCTCCTACGAGCAGTACTTC
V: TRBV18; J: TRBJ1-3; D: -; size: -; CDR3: CASSRQASSGNTIYF; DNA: TGTGCCAGCTCACGGCAGGCCTCCTCTGGAAACACCATATATTTT
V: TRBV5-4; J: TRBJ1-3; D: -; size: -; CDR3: CASSLNGLGNTIYF; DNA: TGTGCCAGCAGCTTGAACGGGTTGGGAAACACCATATATTTT
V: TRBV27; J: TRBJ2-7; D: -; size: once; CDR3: CASSLSWDTAYEQYF; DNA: TGTGCCAGCAGTTTATCGTGGGACACAGCCTACGAGCAGTACTTC
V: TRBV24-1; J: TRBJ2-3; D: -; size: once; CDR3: CATSSGGLPTDTQYF; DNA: TGTGCCACCAGCTCAGGGGGGCTCCCCACAGATACGCAGTATTTT
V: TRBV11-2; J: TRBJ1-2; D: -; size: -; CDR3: CASSFTRRNYGYTF; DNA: TGTGCCAGCAGCTTTACCCGGAGAAACTATGGCTACACCTTC
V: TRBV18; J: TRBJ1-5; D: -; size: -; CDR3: CASSPDSGGSINQPQHF; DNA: TGTGCCAGCTCACCAGACTCCGGAGGCAGCATTAATCAGCCCCAGCATTTT
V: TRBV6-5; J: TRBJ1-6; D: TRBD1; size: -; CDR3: CASIGTGTYSPLHF; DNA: TGTGCCAGCATAGGGACAGGGACCTATTCACCCCTCCACTTT
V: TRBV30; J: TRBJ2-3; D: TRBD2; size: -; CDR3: CAWSPGRGGRPRSTDTQYF; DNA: TGTGCCTGGAGTCCTGGTCGGGGGGGGAGACCTCGTAGCACAGATACGCAGTATTTT
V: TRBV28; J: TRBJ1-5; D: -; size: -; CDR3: CASRSFSNQPQHF; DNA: TGTGCCAGCAGGTCTTTTAGCAATCAGCCCCAGCATTTT
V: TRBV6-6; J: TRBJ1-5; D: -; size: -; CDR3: CASSYVGDQPQHF; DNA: TGTGCCAGCAGTTATGTCGGGGATCAGCCCCAGCATTTT
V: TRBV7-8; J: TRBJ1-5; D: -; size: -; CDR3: CASSRTNQPQHF; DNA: TGTGCCAGCAGCCGTACAAATCAGCCCCAGCATTTT
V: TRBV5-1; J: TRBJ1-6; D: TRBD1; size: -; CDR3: CASSFGQVDSSYNSPLHF; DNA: TGCGCCAGCAGCTTTGGACAGGTCGACAGCTCCTATAATTCACCCCTCCACTTT
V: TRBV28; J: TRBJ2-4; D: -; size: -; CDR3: CASSTSVAKNIQYF; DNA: TGTGCCAGCAGTACATCCGTAGCCAAAAACATTCAGTACTTC
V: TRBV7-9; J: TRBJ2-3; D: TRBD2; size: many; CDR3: CASSSLAGGTTDTQYF; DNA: TGTGCCAGCAGCTCTTTAGCGGGAGGGACGACAGATACGCAGTATTTT
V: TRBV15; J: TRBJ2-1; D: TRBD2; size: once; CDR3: CATSRPSGRAPNEQFF; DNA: TGTGCCACCAGCCGGCCCAGCGGGAGGGCCCCCAATGAGCAGTTCTTC
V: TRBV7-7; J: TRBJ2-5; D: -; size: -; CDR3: CASSLAVSGPQETQYF; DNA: TGTGCTAGCAGCTTAGCTGTGTCAGGGCCCCAAGAGACCCAGTACTTC
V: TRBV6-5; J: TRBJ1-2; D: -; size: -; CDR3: CASTGEDGYGYTF; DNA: TGTGCCAGCACGGGAGAGGACGGCTATGGCTACACCTTC
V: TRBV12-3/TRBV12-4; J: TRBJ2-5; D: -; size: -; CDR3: CASSLNTGMTQYF; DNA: TGTGCCAGCAGTTTAAATACAGGGATGACCCAGTACTTC
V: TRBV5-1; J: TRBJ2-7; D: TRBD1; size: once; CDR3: CASSLGRPGQGGGEQYF; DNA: TGCGCCAGCAGCTTGGGACGACCGGGACAGGGAGGGGGCGAGCAGTACTTC
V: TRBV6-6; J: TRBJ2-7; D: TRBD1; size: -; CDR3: CASSYGDRGTYEQYF; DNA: TGTGCCAGCAGTTATGGGGACAGGGGAACCTACGAGCAGTACTTC
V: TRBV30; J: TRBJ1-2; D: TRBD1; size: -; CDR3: CAWSEGQGYGYTF; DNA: TGTGCCTGGAGTGAGGGACAGGGCTATGGCTACACCTTC
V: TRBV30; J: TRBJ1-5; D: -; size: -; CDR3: CAWSYESYSNQPQHF; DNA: TGTGCCTGGAGTTACGAGTCATATAGCAATCAGCCCCAGCATTTT
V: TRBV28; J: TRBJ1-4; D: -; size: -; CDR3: CASSGGEANEKLFF; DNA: TGTGCCAGCAGCGGAGGCGAAGCTAATGAAAAACTGTTTTTT
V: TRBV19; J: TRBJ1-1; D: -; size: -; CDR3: CASSITYPNTEAFF; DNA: TGTGCCAGTAGTATCACCTACCCTAACACTGAAGCTTTCTTT
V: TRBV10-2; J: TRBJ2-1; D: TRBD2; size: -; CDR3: CASSESGREGNNEQFF; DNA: TGCGCCAGCAGTGAGTCAGGACGGGAGGGCAACAATGAGCAGTTCTTC
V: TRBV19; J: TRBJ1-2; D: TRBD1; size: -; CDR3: CASSRDRDNYGYTF; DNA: TGTGCCAGCTCCCGGGACAGGGACAACTATGGCTACACCTTC
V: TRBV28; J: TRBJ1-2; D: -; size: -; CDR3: CASTLGQFYGYTF; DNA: TGTGCCAGCACTCTCGGACAGTTCTATGGCTACACCTTC
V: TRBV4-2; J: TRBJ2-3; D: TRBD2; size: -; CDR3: CASSHPSAGESTDTQYF; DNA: TGTGCCAGCAGCCATCCATCAGCGGGAGAAAGCACAGATACGCAGTATTTT
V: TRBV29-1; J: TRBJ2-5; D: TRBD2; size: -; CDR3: CSVEVPLAVQETQYF; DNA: TGCAGCGTTGAAGTGCCACTAGCGGTCCAAGAGACCCAGTACTTC
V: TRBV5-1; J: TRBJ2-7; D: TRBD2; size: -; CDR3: CASSLQEREGNEQYF; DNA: TGCGCCAGCAGCTTGCAAGAGCGGGAGGGCAACGAGCAGTACTTC
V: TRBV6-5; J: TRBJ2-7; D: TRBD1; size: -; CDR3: CASSTTGGEQYF; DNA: TGTGCCAGCAGTACTACAGGGGGCGAGCAGTACTTC
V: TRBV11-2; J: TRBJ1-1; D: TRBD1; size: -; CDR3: CASSFNKQGMNTEAFF; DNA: TGTGCCAGCAGCTTTAACAAACAGGGGATGAACACTGAAGCTTTCTTT
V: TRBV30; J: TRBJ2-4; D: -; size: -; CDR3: CAWSQDPGRFNNIQYF; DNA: TGTGCCTGGAGTCAGGATCCAGGCAGGTTTAATAACATTCAGTACTTC
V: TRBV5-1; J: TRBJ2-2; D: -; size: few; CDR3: CASSLSRGSNTGELFF; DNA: TGCGCCAGCAGCTTGTCGAGGGGGTCGAACACCGGGGAGCTGTTTTTT
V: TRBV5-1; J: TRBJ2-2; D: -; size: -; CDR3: CASRGQGPVVGELFF; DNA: TGCGCCAGCAGAGGGCAGGGGCCAGTTGTTGGGGAGCTGTTTTTT
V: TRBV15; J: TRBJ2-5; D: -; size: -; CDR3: CATSTRGGGKETQYF; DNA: TGTGCCACCAGCACCCGTGGGGGAGGAAAAGAGACCCAGTACTTC
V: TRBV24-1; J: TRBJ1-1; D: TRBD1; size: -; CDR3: CATPGDRDGEAFF; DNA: TGTGCCACGCCCGGTGACAGGGATGGGGAAGCTTTCTTT
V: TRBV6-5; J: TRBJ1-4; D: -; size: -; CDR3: CASSYSRTVGKLFF; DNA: TGTGCCAGCAGTTACTCAAGGACAGTCGGAAAACTGTTTTTT
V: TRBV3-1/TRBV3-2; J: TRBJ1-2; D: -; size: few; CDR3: CASSHETRQDGYTF; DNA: TGTGCCAGCAGCCATGAAACTCGACAGGATGGCTACACCTTC
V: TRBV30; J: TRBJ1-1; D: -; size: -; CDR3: CAWSGGGWATEAFF; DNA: TGTGCCTGGAGTGGGGGGGGTTGGGCCACTGAAGCTTTCTTT
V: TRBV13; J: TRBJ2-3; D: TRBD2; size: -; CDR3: CATRAWGGRDTQYF; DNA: TGTGCCACCAGGGCATGGGGGGGACGAGATACGCAGTATTTT